This TCR beta chain appears in the sequencing data of a study of cytomegalovirus exposure and HLA in healthy donors. Study overall: Unique TCR beta sequences numbering about 100 million came from 150 million to 200 million T cells in an earlier analysis. Findings and caveats of the study: Among the sequence variants, a highly shared cluster was likely an artifact of sequencing. A later analysis found most CMV-associated TCR beta chains apparently HLA-restricted. Specificity for CMV antigens was confirmed in vitro for a few of the CMV-associated chains.

The germline gives CDR1 LNHDA, CDR2 SQIVND (reference sequence). This CDR3 has 16 residues. V was pared by 6 bases and J by 5 bases, with 20 bases between. Researchers ran the PCR with 60 Vbeta and 13 Jbeta primers. The protocol was immunoSEQ multiplex PCR, while the TCRdb copy is restricted to in-frame clones and leaves out a portion. This sample has roughly 82,000 clones; about 70% occur once, and the top ten carry roughly 6.2%. Notes on this clone: The antigen is unknown.

This receptor was taken from a woman aged 45-59 years in good health and CMV-seropositive. The sequenced sample consisted of PBMCs. V usage is TRBV19 and J usage is TRBJ1-5; maybe TRBD1 (5 bases). DNA of the CDR3: TGTGCCAGTAGCCGAAGCTGGACAAAACAGTATCAGCCCCAGCATTTT. Its translation is CASSRSWTKQYQPQHF. Variable domain in full (rest from reference TRBV19 and TRBJ1-5): DGGITQSPKYLFRKEGQNVTLSCEQNLNHDAMYWYRQDPGQGLRLIYYSQIVNDFQKGDIAEGYSVSREKKESFPLTVTSAQKNPTAFYLCASSRSWTKQYQPQHFGDGTRLSIL.